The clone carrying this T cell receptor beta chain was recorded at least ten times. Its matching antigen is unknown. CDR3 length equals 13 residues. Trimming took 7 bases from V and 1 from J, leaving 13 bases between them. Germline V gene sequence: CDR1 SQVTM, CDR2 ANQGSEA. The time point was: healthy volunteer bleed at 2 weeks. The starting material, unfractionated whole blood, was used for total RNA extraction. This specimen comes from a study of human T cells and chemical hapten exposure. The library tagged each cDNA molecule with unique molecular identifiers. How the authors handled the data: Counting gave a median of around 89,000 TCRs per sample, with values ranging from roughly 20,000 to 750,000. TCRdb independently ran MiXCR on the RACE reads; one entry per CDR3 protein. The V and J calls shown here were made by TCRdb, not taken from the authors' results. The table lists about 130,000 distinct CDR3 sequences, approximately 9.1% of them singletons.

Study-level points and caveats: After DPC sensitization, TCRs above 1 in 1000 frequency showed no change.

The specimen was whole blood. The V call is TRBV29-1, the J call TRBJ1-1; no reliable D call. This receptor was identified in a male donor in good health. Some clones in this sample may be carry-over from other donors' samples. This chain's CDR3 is CSATQVGNTEAFF. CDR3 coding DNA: TGCAGCGCCACCCAGGTCGGGAACACTGAAGCTTTCTTT.